These T cell receptor beta chains were read from a single sample in a study of post-analysis software for immune sequencing data. TCRdb reprocessed the PCR reads with MiXCR, giving one entry per CDR3 protein. This sample yields fewer than 550,000 distinct CDR3 sequences, of which around 31% are seen a single time; around 5.9% belongs to the top ten. Sequenced input: blood. The receptors come from a girl aged 2-17 years with multiple sclerosis. Both conserved end residues are part of each CDR3. D genes are given only for firm matches. Clone size is shown for a subset of rows, as once, few, many or a class of expanded clone.

D gene	V gene	J gene	clone size	CDR3 DNA	CDR3 protein
TRBD2	TRBV11-2	TRBJ2-1	.	TGTGCCAGCAGCCCCCGACTAGCGGGGGCCCTACGCTTCAATGAGCAGTTCTTC	CASSPRLAGALRFNEQFF
.	TRBV7-3	TRBJ2-2	few	TGTGCCAGCAGCTTAACCCCGGCTGGTACCGGGGAGCTGTTTTTT	CASSLTPAGTGELFF
TRBD2	TRBV5-5	TRBJ2-3	few	TGTGCCAGCATCGACGTAGCGGGGGGGAGAGATACGCAGTATTTT	CASIDVAGGRDTQYF
.	TRBV7-2	TRBJ2-1	few	TGTGCCAGCAGCTTAGTTGGGGGTGGTGAGCAGTTCTTC	CASSLVGGGEQFF
TRBD1	TRBV20-1	TRBJ1-1	.	TGCAGTGCTATGATTGGACAGGGTCAGAACACTGAAGCTTTCTTT	CSAMIGQGQNTEAFF
TRBD1	TRBV5-1	TRBJ1-2	few	TGCGCCAGCAAGGGGACAGGGAACGGCTACACCTTC	CASKGTGNGYTF
.	TRBV7-2	TRBJ1-2	once	TGTGCCAGCAGCTTAGGGGCAGTCGAGGGCTACACCTTC	CASSLGAVEGYTF
.	TRBV14	TRBJ1-2	.	TGTGCCAGCAGCCTGGACCACGCATATAATGGCTACACCTTC	CASSLDHAYNGYTF
.	TRBV27	TRBJ1-6	.	TGTGCCACCCGCAAGTCCGGGGCTTTAGAGAATAATTCACCCCTCCACTTT	CATRKSGALENNSPLHF
.	TRBV20-1	TRBJ1-2	few	TGCAGTGCTGCCCAGACAGAGAACTATGGCTACACCTTC	CSAAQTENYGYTF
TRBD1	TRBV7-2	TRBJ2-5	.	TGTGCCAGCCCCGGACAGGGGTACCAAGAGACCCAGTACTTC	CASPGQGYQETQYF
TRBD2	TRBV7-8	TRBJ2-3	few	TGTGCCAGCAGCTCTTTATATGGGACTAGCGGGGGGAGCACAGATACGCAGTATTTT	CASSSLYGTSGGSTDTQYF
TRBD2	TRBV6-1	TRBJ2-7	few	TGTGCCAGCAGTGAACAACTAGCGGGGGGGTACGAGCAGTACTTC	CASSEQLAGGYEQYF
TRBD1	TRBV7-8	TRBJ1-2	once	TGTGCCAACAGCTTTGACAGGGTCGACTATGGCTACACCTTC	CANSFDRVDYGYTF
.	TRBV12-3/TRBV12-4	TRBJ1-6	few	TGTGCCAGCAGTTTCACAGGAGATAATTCACCCCTCCACTTT	CASSFTGDNSPLHF
.	TRBV20-1	TRBJ1-5	.	TGCAGTGCTAGGGCGGGTGGCAATCAGCCCCAGCATTTT	CSARAGGNQPQHF
TRBD2	TRBV3-1	TRBJ2-1	.	TGTGCCAGCAGTGCTGTGACTAGCGGGGGCGATGAGCAGTTCTTC	CASSAVTSGGDEQFF
.	TRBV5-1	TRBJ2-2	.	TGCGCCAGCAGCATCGCCCGGACCGGGGAGCTGTTTTTT	CASSIARTGELFF
.	TRBV21-1	TRBJ2-1	medium-sized	TGTGCCAGCAGCCCAAGAGCCGGGACTAGCGGGGGGGCCTCCTACAATGAGCAGTTCTTC	CASSPRAGTSGGASYNEQFF
.	TRBV6-5	TRBJ2-3	.	TGTGCCAGCAGACGGGGTGAGGAATTCAGCACAGATACGCAGTATTTT	CASRRGEEFSTDTQYF